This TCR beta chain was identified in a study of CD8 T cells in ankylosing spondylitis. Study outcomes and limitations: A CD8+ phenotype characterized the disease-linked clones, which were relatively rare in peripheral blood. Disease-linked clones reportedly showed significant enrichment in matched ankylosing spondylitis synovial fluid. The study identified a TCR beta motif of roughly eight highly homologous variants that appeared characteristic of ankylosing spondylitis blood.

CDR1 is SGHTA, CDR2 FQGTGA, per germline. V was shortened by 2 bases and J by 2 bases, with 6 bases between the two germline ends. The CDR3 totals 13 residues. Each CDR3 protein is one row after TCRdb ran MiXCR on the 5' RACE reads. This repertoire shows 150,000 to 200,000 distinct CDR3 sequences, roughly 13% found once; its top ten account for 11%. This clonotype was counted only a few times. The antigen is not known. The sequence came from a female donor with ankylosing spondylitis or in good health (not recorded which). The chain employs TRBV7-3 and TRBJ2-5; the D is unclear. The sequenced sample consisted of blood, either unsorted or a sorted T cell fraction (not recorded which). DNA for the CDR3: TGTGCCAGCAGCTTAGGGGTTCAAGAGACCCAGTACTTC. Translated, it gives CASSLGVQETQYF.